What follows are 12 T cell receptor beta chains derived from one specimen sequenced in a study of beta chain features in type 1 diabetes. Findings and caveats of the study: Moderate but significant shortening of TCRB CDR3s was recorded in all four CD4+ subsets from Type 1 diabetes patients.

The entirety of the isolated RNA underwent reverse transcription, so expressed TCRB transcripts were sequenced. Repertoires were generated with immunoSEQ multiplex PCR, while TCRdb's copy carries only in-frame clones and drops some. The repertoire holds over 150,000 clones, under 13% seen once, with less than 0.5% in the top ten. Antigens of these TCRs are unknown. Specimen: central memory CD4+ T cells from blood. The receptors were gathered from a man between 25 and 39 years old with type 1 diabetes.

The rearrangement links TRBV14 to TRBJ2-1; 11 bases match TRBD2. The germline V gene has CDR1 SGHDN and CDR2 FVKESK. The V and J ends lost 2 bases and 7 bases, in that order; junction bases with no gene match: 1. CDR3 size: 14 residues. This CDR3 is CASSQLAGGNEQFF. The CDR3, as DNA: TGTGCCAGCAGCCAACTAGCGGGAGGAAATGAGCAGTTCTTC.

This clone appeared a few times. This CDR3 reads CASSSTGERGYTF. DNA for the CDR3: TGCGCCAGCAGCTCTACAGGGGAGCGGGGCTACACCTTC. The chain links TRBV5-1 to TRBJ1-2, with TRBD1 matching 7 bases. CDR1 and CDR2 from the germline V gene are SGHRS and YFSETQ. J gave up 8 bases and V 3 bases, and 7 bases lay outside the gene matches. The CDR3 extends over 13 amino acids.

This clone appeared a few times. The chain uses TRBV19 and TRBJ2-1, with TRBD2 matching 9 bases. The CDR3 is made up of 15 amino acids. The V gene's germline CDR1 is LNHDA and CDR2 SQIVND (reference sequence). J gave up 5 bases and V 2 bases, and 4 bases lay outside the gene matches. The CDR3: CASSILAGVHNEQFF. CDR3 in DNA: TGTGCCAGTAGTATATTAGCGGGAGTACACAATGAGCAGTTCTTC.

This clone was seen only a few times. This chain connects TRBV5-1 to TRBJ2-7; 9 bases are a match to TRBD1. Germline V lookup: CDR1 SGHRS, CDR2 YFSETQ. The CDR3 sequence is 15 residues long. With V trimmed by 1 base and J by 3 bases, 5 bases remained unmatched. The CDR3 is CASSLSGTGLYEQYF. CDR3 DNA: TGCGCCAGCAGCTTGTCCGGGACAGGGCTCTACGAGCAGTACTTC.

The chain recombines TRBV18 with TRBJ2-1; TRBD1 agrees at 9 bases. This CDR3 comprises 15 residues. Looked up from germline, CDR1 is KGHSH and CDR2 is LQKENI. V was pared by 2 bases and J by 6 bases, with 5 bases of the junction left unmatched. CDR3 bases: TGTGCCAGCTCACCAGGACAGGGGACCCGCAATGAGCAGTTCTTC. This gives the protein CASSPGQGTRNEQFF. The full variable domain, in which reference TRBV18 and TRBJ2-1 provide the parts outside the CDR3, is NAGVMQNPRHLVRRRGQEARLRCSPMKGHSHVYWYRQLPEEGLKFMVYLQKENIIDESGMPKERFSAEFPKEGPSILRIQQVVRGDSAAYFCASSPGQGTRNEQFFGPGTRLTVL.

This clone was counted between two and nine times. The rearrangement joins TRBV2 to TRBJ2-7, with 8 bases fitting TRBD1. The CDR3 runs to 12 residues. V shed 4 bases, J shed 7 bases, and the junction held 3 bases outside the gene matches. CDR1 and CDR2 from the germline V gene are SNHLY and FYNNEI. CDR3 bases: TGTGCCAGCAGTGGGACAGGGAATGAGCAGTACTTC. Translated, it gives CASSGTGNEQYF.

J is TRBJ2-1 and V is TRBV28; TRBD2 is a possible D gene (6 bases). With 6 bases removed from V and 15 bases from J, the gap between germline ends came to 15 bases. Germline CDR1 reads MDHEN; CDR2 reads SYDVKM. CDR3 length: 11 amino acids. In nucleotides, the CDR3 is TGTGCCAGCAGGGGGGACTCCCTCCCGTTCTTC. It is translated as CASRGDSLPFF.

The V gene is TRBV11-1, the J gene TRBJ2-5, with TRBD1 matching over 7 bases. Germline loops: CDR1 SGHAT, CDR2 FQDESV (reference sequence). The trim removed 2 bases at V and 5 bases at J, leaving 8 bases unmatched. The CDR3 consists of 15 residues. CDR3 coding DNA: TGTGCCAGCAGCTTAAGGGGGCTAGAGGCGGAGACCCAGTACTTC. Residues: CASSLRGLEAETQYF.

The chain's CDR3 is CASSLWEGRGGDTQYF. CDR3 sequence (DNA): TGTGCCAGCAGTCTTTGGGAGGGCCGGGGGGGAGATACGCAGTATTTT. The genes are TRBV27 and TRBJ2-3; TRBD2 aligns across 8 bases. The V and J ends lost 5 bases and 5 bases, in that order; junction bases with no gene match: 12. Germline V gene data show CDR1 as MNHEY and CDR2 as SMNVEV (reference sequence). The CDR3 is 16 residues long.

This clone was detected a few times. CDR3 bases: TGTGCCAGCAGCCCTAGTACGACAGGGTTTGAAGCTTTCTTT. Residues: CASSPSTTGFEAFF. This rearrangement joins TRBV4-2 to TRBJ1-1; 7 nucleotides match TRBD1. V lost 4 bases, J lost 7 bases, and 9 bases stayed unmatched. The CDR3 covers 14 residues. CDR1 is LGHNA, CDR2 YNFKEQ, per germline.

This clone was found a few times. This chain links TRBV5-6 with TRBJ2-5; 7 bases map to TRBD1. The CDR3 covers 15 residues. V trimming: 1 base; J trimming: 0 bases; junction bases outside the gene matches: 3. Germline loops: CDR1 SGHDT, CDR2 YYEEEE. The CDR3 region has the DNA TGTGCCAGCAGCTTGAAGACAGGGTACCAAGAGACCCAGTACTTC. Translating gives CASSLKTGYQETQYF.

The chain has TRBV18 and TRBJ1-2; TRBD1 might be the D (6 bases). The CDR3 loop spans 15 amino acids. Germline V gene sequence: CDR1 KGHSH, CDR2 LQKENI. Trimming shortened V by 4 bases and J by 2 bases, and 14 bases separated the two germline ends. The DNA of the CDR3 is TGTGCCAGCTCACTGGGGACAACGGCGAACTATGGCTACACCTTC. Protein: CASSLGTTANYGYTF.